Below are 2 T cell receptor beta chains sequenced from a single sample in a study of cytomegalovirus exposure and HLA in healthy donors. The PCR employed 60 Vbeta primers together with 13 Jbeta primers. The data were produced by immunoSEQ multiplex PCR, yet TCRdb's version contains in-frame clones alone and is incomplete. Of approximately 160,000 clones in the sample, just under 80% were seen once. Material for sequencing was PBMCs. The origin of the receptors is a woman between 45 and 65 years old in good health and CMV-seropositive.

The chain employs TRBV5-6 and TRBJ1-1; D possibly corresponds to TRBD1 (6 bases). Germline-derived CDR1 and CDR2 are SGHDT and YYEEEE. The CDR3 has 15 residues. V lost 4 bases and J 2 bases, leaving 15 bases between the germline ends. The CDR3 nucleotides are TGTGCCAGCAGCGTCGGGACACCGGGAAACACTGAAGCTTTCTTT. This sequence encodes CASSVGTPGNTEAFF.

V gene TRBV27 combines with J gene TRBJ1-2, with D tentatively TRBD1 (5 bases). The CDR3 is 15 amino acids. Trimming removed 6 bases at V and 2 bases at J, with 16 bases between. CDR1 MNHEY and CDR2 SMNVEV come from the germline V gene (reference sequence). DNA of the CDR3: TGTGCCAGCAGGTCGTCGGGGGATCCGAACTATGGCTACACCTTC. Encoded protein: CASRSSGDPNYGYTF.